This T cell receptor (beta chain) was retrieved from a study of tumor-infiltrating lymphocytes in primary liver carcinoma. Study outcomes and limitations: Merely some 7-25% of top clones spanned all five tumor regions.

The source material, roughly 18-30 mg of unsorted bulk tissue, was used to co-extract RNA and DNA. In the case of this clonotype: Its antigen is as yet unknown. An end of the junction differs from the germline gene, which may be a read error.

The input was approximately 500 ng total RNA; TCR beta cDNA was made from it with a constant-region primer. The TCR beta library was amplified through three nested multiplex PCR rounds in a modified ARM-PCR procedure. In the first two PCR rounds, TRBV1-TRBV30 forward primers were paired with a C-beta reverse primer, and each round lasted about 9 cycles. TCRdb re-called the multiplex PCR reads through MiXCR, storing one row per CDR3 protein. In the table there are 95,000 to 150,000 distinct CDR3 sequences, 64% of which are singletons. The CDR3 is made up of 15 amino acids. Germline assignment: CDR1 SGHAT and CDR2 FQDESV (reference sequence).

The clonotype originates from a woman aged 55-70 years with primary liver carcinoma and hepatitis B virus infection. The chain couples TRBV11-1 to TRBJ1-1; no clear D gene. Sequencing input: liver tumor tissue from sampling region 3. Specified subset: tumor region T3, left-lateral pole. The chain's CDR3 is CASSPEAGGCTESFF. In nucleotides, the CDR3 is TGTGCCAGCAGTCCCGAGGCCGGCGGTTGCACTGAATCTTTCTTT.